Following are 9 T cell receptor beta chains from one sample sequenced in a study of T-cell reconstitution after alpha-beta-depleted transplantation in children (dated by TCRdb to the mid-2010s). The protocol used for the library was PCR. The sequencer was an Illumina HiSeq 2500. TCR library preparation used molecular barcoding, with unique molecular identifiers applied to normalize quantification of the TCRbeta repertoire. TCRdb took the public reads, trimmed them with fastp at Q25, ran MiXCR for clone calling and kept in-frame beta chains. Rows matching on CDR3 protein sequence are summarized as one entry with the most common DNA and genes. Present in this sample are hundreds of thousands of distinct CDR3 sequences, 15% to 20% of which were seen just once. Clones ranked in the top ten supply approximately 3% of the sample. The starting material was PBMCs from the stem cell graft donor, obtained from the stem cell graft. These receptor sequences come from a human donor who donated a stem cell graft to a child with acute lymphoblastic leukemia.

This clonotype occurred a few times. The chain is built from TRBV20-1 and TRBJ2-3; 8 nucleotides agree with TRBD1. The CDR3 is 15 amino acids. J gave up 3 bases and V 1 base, and 6 bases lay outside the gene matches. CDR1 is DFQATT and CDR2 is SNEGSKA in the germline V gene (reference sequence). CDR3 region: CSARGTGFRTDTQYF. As DNA, the CDR3 is TGCAGTGCTAGAGGGACAGGGTTTAGGACAGATACGCAGTATTTT.

This clonotype was seen only a few times. This chain connects TRBV25-1 to TRBJ2-4, with D hard to call. CDR3 length equals 13 residues. Germline V CDR1 and CDR2: MGHDK, SYGVNS. V lost 6 bases and J lost 8, with 14 bases in between. This CDR3 reads CASRPSGSDIQYF. The CDR3 DNA follows: TGTGCCAGCAGGCCTTCCGGTTCGGACATTCAGTACTTC. The variable domain in full, with the rest retrieved from reference TRBV25-1 and TRBJ2-4, is EADIYQTPRYLVIGTGKKITLECSQTMGHDKMYWYQQDPGMELHLIHYSYGVNSTEKGDLSSESTVSRIRTEHFPLTLESARPSHTSQYLCASRPSGSDIQYFGAGTRLSVL.

This sequence joins TRBV30 and TRBJ1-1; a weak D match, TRBD1 (5 bases). Between the trimmed V and J ends, which lost 6 bases and 0 bases, there was a span of 11 bases. Germline CDR1 and CDR2: GTSNPN and SVGIG (reference sequence). This CDR3 comprises 13 residues. The CDR3: CACAATVNTEAFF. The CDR3 nucleotides read TGTGCCTGCGCCGCGACAGTGAACACTGAAGCTTTCTTT.

The table lists this clonotype with a few counts. This sequence joins TRBV29-1 and TRBJ1-1; 8 bases are shared with TRBD1. The CDR3 extends over 12 amino acids. V lost 6 bases, J lost 4 bases, and 4 bases stayed unmatched. Germline CDR1 reads SQVTM; CDR2 reads ANQGSEA. The CDR3 sequence is CSVRTGTTEAFF. CDR3 coding DNA: TGCAGCGTACGGACAGGGACCACTGAAGCTTTCTTT. The full variable domain, completed using reference TRBV29-1 and TRBJ1-1, is SAVISQKPSRDICQRGTSLTIQCQVDSQVTMMFWYRQQPGQSLTLIATANQGSEATYESGFVIDKFPISRPNLTFSTLTVSNMSPEDSSIYLCSVRTGTTEAFFGQGTRLTVV.

The rearrangement joins TRBV19 to TRBJ2-7; D gene uncertain. This CDR3 has 14 residues. CDR1 is LNHDA and CDR2 is SQIVND in the germline V gene (reference sequence). Trimming cost V 3 bases and J 7 bases, with 16 bases left between them. The CDR3 DNA reads as TGTGCCAGTAGTATCCGGGCGTCCCTCAAAGAGCAGTACTTC. Translated, it gives CASSIRASLKEQYF.

CDR3 amino acids: CSVDRDGELYGYTF. The CDR3 DNA is TGCAGCGTTGATCGGGACGGGGAACTTTATGGCTACACCTTC. The V call is TRBV29-1, the J call TRBJ1-2, with D possibly TRBD1 on 5 matching bases. The V gene lost 3 bases and the J gene lost 5 bases, with 16 bases spanning the gap. CDR3 length: 14 amino acids. Germline V gene data show CDR1 as SQVTM and CDR2 as ANQGSEA.

This clonotype has just a few counts. The V and J genes are TRBV10-3 and TRBJ1-1; D unresolved. The CDR3 consists of 12 residues. Trimming cost V 0 bases and J 7 bases, with 6 bases left between them. Germline V gene sequence: CDR1 ENHRY, CDR2 SYGVKD. This CDR3 is CAISESSDEAFF. CDR3 DNA sequence: TGTGCCATCAGTGAGTCGTCCGATGAAGCTTTCTTT.

This clonotype was seen only a few times. V gene TRBV7-9 combines with J gene TRBJ2-7; 7 bases match TRBD1. This CDR3 contains 15 residues. Germline V gives CDR1 SEHNR, CDR2 FQNEAQ (reference sequence). With 1 base clipped from V and 0 bases from J, the junction kept 3 bases outside the gene matches. CDR3 amino acids: CASSLEGQPSYEQYF. The CDR3 DNA reads TGTGCCAGCAGCTTAGAGGGACAGCCCTCCTACGAGCAGTACTTC.

This clonotype came up a few times. This chain links TRBV11-2 with TRBJ2-1; the match to TRBD1 covers 10 bases. The V gene's germline CDR1 is SGHAT and CDR2 FQNNGV. The CDR3 extends over 15 amino acids. V trimming: 4 bases; J trimming: 8 bases; junction bases outside the gene matches: 8. The CDR3 DNA follows: TGTGCCAGCAGCTCCTTAAGCGGGACAGGGGATGAGCAGTTCTTC. Protein sequence: CASSSLSGTGDEQFF.